This T cell receptor beta chain was observed in a study of CD8+ T cells in alopecia areata. Treatment reported: oral pan-JAK inhibitor, 5-10 mg twice daily. In alopecia areata patients, both lesional scalp punch biopsies and peripheral blood were collected. Sequencing used cDNA as its template, made by extracting RNA and reverse transcribing it. Generated by immunoSEQ multiplex PCR, the TCRdb table keeps only in-frame clones and is missing some. The data hold about 290,000 clones, with roughly 60% observed a single time. The V gene lost 3 bases and the J gene lost 0 bases, with 8 bases spanning the gap. Germline V CDR1 and CDR2: MDHEN, SYDVKM. CDR3 length equals 14 residues. This clone was counted only a few times.

V and J are TRBV28 and TRBJ1-1, with unresolved D. This TCR was recovered from a human donor with alopecia areata. Sequencing used CD4+ T cells sorted from blood, obtained at week 24, from a patient treated with tofacitinib. Here the CDR3 reads CASSFRNMNTEAFF. The CDR3 DNA reads as TGTGCCAGCAGTTTTAGGAACATGAACACTGAAGCTTTCTTT. The whole variable domain, filled in from reference TRBV28 and TRBJ1-1, reads DVKVTQSSRYLVKRTGEKVFLECVQDMDHENMFWYRQDPGLGLRLIYFSYDVKMKEKGDIPEGYSVSREKKERFSLILESASTNQTSMYLCASSFRNMNTEAFFGQGTRLTVV.